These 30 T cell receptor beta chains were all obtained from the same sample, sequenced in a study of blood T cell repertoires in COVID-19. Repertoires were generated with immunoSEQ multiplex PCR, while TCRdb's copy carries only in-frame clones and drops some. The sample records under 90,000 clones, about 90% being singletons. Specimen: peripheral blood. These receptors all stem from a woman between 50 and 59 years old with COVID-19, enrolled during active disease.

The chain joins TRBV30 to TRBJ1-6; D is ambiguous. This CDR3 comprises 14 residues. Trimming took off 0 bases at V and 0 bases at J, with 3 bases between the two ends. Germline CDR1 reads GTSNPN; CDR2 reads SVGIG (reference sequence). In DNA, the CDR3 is TGTGCCTGGAGTGTCAGCTCCTATAATTCACCCCTCCACTTT. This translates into CAWSVSSYNSPLHF. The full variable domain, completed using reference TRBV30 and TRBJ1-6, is SQTIHQWPATLVQPVGSPLSLECTVEGTSNPNLYWYRQAAGRGLQLLFYSVGIGQISSEVPQNLSASRPQDRQFILSSKKLLLSDSGFYLCAWSVSSYNSPLHFGNGTRLTVT.

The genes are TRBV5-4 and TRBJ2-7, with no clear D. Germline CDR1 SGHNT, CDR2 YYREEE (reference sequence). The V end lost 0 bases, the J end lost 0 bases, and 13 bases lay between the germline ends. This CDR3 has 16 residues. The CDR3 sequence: CASSLGVLPGSYEQYF. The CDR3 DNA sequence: TGTGCCAGCAGCTTGGGAGTCCTTCCCGGCTCCTACGAGCAGTACTTC.

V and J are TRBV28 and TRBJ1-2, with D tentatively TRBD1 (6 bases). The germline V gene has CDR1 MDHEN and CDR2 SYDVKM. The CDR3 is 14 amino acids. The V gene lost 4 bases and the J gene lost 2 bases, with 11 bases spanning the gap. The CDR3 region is CASSYSGANYGYTF. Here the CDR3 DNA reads TGTGCCAGCAGTTACTCAGGGGCCAACTATGGCTACACCTTC.

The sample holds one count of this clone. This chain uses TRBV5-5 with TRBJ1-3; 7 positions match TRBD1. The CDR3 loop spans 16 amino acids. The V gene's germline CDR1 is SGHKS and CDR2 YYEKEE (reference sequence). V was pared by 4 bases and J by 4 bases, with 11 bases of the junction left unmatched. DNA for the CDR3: TGTGCCAGCAGCCTGGAGGGGACAGTTCGAGGAAACACCATATATTTT. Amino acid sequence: CASSLEGTVRGNTIYF.

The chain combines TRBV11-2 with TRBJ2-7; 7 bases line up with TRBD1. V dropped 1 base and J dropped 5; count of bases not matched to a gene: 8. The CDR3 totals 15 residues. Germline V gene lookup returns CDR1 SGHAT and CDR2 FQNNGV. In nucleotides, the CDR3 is TGTGCCAGCAGCTTAGTAAGGGGGCGAACGAACGAGCAGTACTTC. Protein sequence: CASSLVRGRTNEQYF.

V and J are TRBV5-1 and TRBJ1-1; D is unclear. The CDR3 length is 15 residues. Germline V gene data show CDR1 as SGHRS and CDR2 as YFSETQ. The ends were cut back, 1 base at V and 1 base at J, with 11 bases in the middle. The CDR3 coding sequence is TGCGCCAGCAGCTTGACTGTCTTTTCGAACACTGAAGCTTTCTTT. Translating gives CASSLTVFSNTEAFF.

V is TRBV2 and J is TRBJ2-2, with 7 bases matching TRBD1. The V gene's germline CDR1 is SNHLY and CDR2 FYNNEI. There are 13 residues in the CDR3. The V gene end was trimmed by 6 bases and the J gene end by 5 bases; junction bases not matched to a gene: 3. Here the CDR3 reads CASRDRQTGELFF. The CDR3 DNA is TGTGCCAGCAGGGACAGGCAGACCGGGGAGCTGTTTTTT.

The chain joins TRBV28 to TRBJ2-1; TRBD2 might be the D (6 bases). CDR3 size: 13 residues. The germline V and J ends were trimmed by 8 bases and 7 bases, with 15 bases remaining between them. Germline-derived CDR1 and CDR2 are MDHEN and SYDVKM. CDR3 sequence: CASQGDSVNEQFF. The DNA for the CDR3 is TGTGCCAGCCAAGGGGACTCCGTAAATGAGCAGTTCTTC.

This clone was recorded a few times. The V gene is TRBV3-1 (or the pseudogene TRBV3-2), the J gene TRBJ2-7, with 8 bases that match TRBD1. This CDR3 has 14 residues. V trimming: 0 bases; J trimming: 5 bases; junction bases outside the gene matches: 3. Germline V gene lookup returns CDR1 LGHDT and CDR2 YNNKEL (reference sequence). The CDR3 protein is CASSQDRGRDEQYF. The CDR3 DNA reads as TGTGCCAGCAGCCAAGACAGGGGGCGAGACGAGCAGTACTTC.

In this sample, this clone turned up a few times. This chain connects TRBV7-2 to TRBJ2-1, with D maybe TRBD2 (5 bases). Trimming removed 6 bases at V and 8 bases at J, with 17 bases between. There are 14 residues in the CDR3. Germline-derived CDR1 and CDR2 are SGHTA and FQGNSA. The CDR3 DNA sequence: TGTGCCAGCAGTCGCAAACGGGATGGCCATGAGCAGTTCTTC. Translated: CASSRKRDGHEQFF. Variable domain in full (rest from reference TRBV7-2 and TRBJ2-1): GAGVSQSPSNKVTEKGKDVELRCDPISGHTALYWYRQSLGQGLEFLIYFQGNSAPDKSGLPSDRFSAERTGGSVSTLTIQRTQQEDSAVYLCASSRKRDGHEQFFGPGTRLTVL.

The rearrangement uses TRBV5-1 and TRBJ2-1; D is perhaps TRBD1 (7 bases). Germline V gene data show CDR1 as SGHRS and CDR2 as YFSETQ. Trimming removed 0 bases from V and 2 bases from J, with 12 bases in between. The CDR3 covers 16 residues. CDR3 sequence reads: CASSLVGRGAYNEQFF. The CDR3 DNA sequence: TGCGCCAGCAGCTTGGTTGGCAGGGGGGCCTACAATGAGCAGTTCTTC. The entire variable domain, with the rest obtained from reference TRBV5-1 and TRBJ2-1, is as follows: KAGVTQTPRYLIKTRGQQVTLSCSPISGHRSVSWYQQTPGQGLQFLFEYFSETQRNKGNFPGRFSGRQFSNSRSEMNVSTLELGDSALYLCASSLVGRGAYNEQFFGPGTRLTVL.

The CDR3 DNA reads TGTGCCAGCAGCTTAGTCAGCGGGACCTACAATGAGCAGTTCTTC. Translating gives CASSLVSGTYNEQFF. The rearrangement uses TRBV11-2 and TRBJ2-1; 7 nucleotides line up with TRBD2. The CDR3 has 15 residues. Per germline, CDR1 SGHAT and CDR2 FQNNGV. Trimming took 1 base from V and 2 from J; bases not matched to a gene: 2.

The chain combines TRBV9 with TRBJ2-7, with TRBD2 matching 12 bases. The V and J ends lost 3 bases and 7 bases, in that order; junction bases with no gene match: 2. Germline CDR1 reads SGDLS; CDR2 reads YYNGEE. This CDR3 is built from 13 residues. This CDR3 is CASSAGTSGEQYF. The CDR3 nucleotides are TGTGCCAGCAGCGCCGGGACTAGCGGGGAGCAGTACTTC.

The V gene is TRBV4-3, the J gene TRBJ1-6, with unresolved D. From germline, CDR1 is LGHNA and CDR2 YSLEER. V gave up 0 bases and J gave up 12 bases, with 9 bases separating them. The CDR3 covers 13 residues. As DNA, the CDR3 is TGCGCCAGCAGCCAAGATCAACCGGGACCCCTCCACTTT. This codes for CASSQDQPGPLHF.

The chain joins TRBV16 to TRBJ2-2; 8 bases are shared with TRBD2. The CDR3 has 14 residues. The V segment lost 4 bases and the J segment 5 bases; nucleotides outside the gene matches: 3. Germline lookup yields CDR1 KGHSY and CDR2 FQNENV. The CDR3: CASSLVAGTGELFF. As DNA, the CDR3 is TGTGCCAGCAGCCTAGTAGCGGGAACCGGGGAGCTGTTTTTT.

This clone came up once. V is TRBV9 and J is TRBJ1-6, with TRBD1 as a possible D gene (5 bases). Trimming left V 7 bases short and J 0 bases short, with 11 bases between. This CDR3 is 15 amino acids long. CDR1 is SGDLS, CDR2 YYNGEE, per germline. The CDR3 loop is CASGAGSSYNSPLHF. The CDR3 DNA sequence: TGTGCCAGCGGGGCCGGGAGCTCCTATAATTCACCCCTCCACTTT.

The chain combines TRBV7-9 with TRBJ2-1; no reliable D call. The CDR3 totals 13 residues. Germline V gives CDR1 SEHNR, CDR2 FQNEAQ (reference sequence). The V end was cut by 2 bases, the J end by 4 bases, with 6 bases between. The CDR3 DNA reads TGTGCCAGCAGCTTATCCCAGTACAATGAGCAGTTCTTC. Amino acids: CASSLSQYNEQFF.

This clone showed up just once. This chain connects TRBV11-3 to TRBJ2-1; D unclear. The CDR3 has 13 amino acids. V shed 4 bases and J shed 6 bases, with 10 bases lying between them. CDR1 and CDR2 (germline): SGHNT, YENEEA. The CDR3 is CASSSTHINEQFF. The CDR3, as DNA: TGTGCCAGCAGCTCCACGCACATCAATGAGCAGTTCTTC.

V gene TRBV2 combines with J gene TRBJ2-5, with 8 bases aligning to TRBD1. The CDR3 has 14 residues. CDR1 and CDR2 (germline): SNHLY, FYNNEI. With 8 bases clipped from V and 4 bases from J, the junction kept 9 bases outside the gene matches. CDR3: CASGRTGIGETQYF. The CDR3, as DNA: TGTGCCAGCGGACGGACAGGGATCGGAGAGACCCAGTACTTC.

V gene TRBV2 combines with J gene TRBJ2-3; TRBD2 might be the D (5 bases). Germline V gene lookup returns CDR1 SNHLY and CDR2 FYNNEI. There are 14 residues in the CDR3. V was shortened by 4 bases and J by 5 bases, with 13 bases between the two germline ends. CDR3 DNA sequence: TGTGCCAGCAGTGCCCCGCTAGAGGGAGATACGCAGTATTTT. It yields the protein CASSAPLEGDTQYF.

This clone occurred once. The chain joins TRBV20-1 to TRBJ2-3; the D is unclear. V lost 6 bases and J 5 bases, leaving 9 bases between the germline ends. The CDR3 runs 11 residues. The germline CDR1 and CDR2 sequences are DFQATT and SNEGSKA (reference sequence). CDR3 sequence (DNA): TGCAGTGCCGCGTCGAAAGATACGCAGTATTTT. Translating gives CSAASKDTQYF.

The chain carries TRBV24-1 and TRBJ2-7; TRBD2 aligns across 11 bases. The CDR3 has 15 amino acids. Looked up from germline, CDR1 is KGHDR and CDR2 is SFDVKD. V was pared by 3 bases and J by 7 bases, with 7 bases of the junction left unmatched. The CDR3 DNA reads TGTGCCACCAGTGATGCGACTAGCGGGACGGGGGAGCAGTACTTC. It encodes CATSDATSGTGEQYF.

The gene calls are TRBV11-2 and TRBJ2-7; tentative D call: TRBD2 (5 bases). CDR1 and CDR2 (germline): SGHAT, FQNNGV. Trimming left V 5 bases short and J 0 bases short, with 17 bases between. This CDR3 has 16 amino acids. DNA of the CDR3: TGTGCCAGCAGCCACCTCCGAGGGCAGGACTCCTACGAGCAGTACTTC. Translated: CASSHLRGQDSYEQYF.

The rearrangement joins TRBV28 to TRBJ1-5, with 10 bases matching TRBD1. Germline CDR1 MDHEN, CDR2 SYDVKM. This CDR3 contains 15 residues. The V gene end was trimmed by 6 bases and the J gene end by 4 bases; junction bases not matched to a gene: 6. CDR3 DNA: TGTGCCAGCAGCCTCGACAGGGGGCGGAATCAGCCCCAGCATTTT. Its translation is CASSLDRGRNQPQHF.

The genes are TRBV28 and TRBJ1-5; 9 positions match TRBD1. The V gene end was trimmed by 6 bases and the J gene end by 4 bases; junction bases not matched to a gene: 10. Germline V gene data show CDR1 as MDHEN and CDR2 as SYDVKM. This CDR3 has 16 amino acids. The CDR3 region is CASRDPGQGENQPQHF. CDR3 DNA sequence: TGTGCCAGCAGAGACCCGGGACAGGGTGAGAATCAGCCCCAGCATTTT.

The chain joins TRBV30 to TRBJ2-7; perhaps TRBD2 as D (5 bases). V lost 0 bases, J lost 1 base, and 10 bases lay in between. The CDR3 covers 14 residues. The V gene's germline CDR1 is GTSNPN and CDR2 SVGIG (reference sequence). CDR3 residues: CAWSVGSPSYEQYF. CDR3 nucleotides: TGTGCCTGGAGTGTGGGGAGTCCTTCCTACGAGCAGTACTTC.

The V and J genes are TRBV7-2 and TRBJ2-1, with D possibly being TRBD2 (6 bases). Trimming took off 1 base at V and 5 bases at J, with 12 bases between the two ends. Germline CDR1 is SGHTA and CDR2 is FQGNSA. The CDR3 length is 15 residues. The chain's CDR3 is CASSLGGVGNNEQFF. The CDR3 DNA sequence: TGTGCCAGCAGCTTAGGCGGGGTAGGTAACAATGAGCAGTTCTTC.

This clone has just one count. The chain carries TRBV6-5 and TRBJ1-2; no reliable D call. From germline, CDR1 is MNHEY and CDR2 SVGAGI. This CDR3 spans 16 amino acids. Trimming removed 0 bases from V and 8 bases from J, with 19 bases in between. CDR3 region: CASSYSIGIILEGYTF. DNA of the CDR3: TGTGCCAGCAGTTACTCGATAGGTATCATACTGGAGGGCTACACCTTC.

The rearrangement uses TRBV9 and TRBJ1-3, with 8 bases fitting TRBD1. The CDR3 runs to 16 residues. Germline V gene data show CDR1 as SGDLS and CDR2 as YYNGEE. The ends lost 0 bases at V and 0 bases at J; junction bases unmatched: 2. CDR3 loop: CASSVGDRRSGNTIYF. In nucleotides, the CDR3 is TGTGCCAGCAGCGTAGGGGACAGGCGCTCTGGAAACACCATATATTTT.

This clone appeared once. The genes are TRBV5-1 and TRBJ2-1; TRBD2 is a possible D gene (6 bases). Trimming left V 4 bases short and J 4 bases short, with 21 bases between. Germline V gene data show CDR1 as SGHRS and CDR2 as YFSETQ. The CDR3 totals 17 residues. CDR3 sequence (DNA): TGCGCCAGCAGCCCCCGCCCGGCCGCGGGAATTTACAATGAGCAGTTCTTC. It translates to CASSPRPAAGIYNEQFF.